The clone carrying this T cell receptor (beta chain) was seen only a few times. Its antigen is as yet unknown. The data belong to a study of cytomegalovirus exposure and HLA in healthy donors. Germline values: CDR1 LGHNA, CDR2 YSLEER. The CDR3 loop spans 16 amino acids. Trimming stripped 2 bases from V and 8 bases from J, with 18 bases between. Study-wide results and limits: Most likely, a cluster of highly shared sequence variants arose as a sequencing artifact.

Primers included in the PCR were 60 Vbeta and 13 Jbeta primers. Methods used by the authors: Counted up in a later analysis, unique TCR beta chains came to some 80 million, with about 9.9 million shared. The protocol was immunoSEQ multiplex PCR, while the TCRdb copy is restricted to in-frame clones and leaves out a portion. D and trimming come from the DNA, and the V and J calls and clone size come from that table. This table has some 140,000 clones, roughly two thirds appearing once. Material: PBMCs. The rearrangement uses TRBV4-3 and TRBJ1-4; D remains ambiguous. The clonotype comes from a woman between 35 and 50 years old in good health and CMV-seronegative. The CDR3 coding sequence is TGCGCCAGCAGCCAAAGCCCCCTGGCAGGTAACGAAAAACTGTTTTTT. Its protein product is CASSQSPLAGNEKLFF.